This entry features one TCR beta chain sequence. These data come from a study of blood T cells in healthy people across ages. J was trimmed by 1 base and V by 4 bases; bases with no gene match: 6. CDR3 length: 15 residues. CDR1 SGHTA and CDR2 FQGNSA come from the germline V gene. A J-beta primer mix and a sample-barcoded 5' primer were used in a second PCR of roughly 7 to 12 cycles. TCRdb re-called the 5' RACE reads through MiXCR, storing one row per CDR3 protein. Of around 870,000 distinct CDR3 sequences in the sample, under 30% were seen once. This rearrangement joins TRBV7-2 to TRBJ2-7, with TRBD1 matching 8 bases. This receptor was taken from a woman of 80 years or more in good health. Sequencing was carried out using blood. The CDR3 DNA is TGTGCCAGCAGCTACCAGGGGGCTGGTTCCTACGAGCAGTACTTC. Translating gives CASSYQGAGSYEQYF.